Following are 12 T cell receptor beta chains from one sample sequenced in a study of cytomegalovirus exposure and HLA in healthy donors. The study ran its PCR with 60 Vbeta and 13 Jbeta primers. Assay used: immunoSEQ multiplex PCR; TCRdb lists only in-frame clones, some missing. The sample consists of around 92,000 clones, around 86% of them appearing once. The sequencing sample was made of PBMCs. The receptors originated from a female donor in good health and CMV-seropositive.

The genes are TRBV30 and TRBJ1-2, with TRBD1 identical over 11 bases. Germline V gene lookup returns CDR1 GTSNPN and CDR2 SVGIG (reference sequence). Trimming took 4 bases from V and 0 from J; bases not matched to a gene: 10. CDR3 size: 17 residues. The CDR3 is CAWMEEDRGLPNYGYTF. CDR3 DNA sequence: TGTGCCTGGATGGAGGAGGACAGGGGGCTTCCTAACTATGGCTACACCTTC.

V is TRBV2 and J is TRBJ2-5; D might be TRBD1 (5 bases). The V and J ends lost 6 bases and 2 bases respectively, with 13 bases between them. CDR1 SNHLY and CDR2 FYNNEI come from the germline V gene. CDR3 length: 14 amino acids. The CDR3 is CASRETVNQETQYF. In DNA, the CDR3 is TGTGCCAGCAGGGAGACAGTGAATCAAGAGACCCAGTACTTC.

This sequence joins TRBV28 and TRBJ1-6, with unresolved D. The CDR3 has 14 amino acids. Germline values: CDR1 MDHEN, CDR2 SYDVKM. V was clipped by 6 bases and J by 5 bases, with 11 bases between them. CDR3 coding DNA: TGTGCCAGCAGCCTGACCGGGAATAATTCACCCCTCCACTTT. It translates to CASSLTGNNSPLHF.

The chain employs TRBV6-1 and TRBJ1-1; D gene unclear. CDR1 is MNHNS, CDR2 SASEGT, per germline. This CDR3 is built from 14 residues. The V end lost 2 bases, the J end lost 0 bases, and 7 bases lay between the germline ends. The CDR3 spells CASSETYLNTEAFF. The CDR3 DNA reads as TGTGCCAGCAGTGAAACGTACTTGAACACTGAAGCTTTCTTT.

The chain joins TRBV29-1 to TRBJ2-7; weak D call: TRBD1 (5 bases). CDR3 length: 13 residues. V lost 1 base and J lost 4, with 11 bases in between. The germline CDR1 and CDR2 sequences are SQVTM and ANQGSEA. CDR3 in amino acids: CSVEGDSTYEQYF. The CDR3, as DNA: TGCAGCGTTGAAGGAGACAGTACGTACGAGCAGTACTTC.

CDR3 amino acids: CASSGGQVVYEQYF. Written as DNA, the CDR3 is TGTGCCAGCAGTGGAGGACAGGTTGTCTACGAGCAGTACTTC. The chain has TRBV28 and TRBJ2-7, with TRBD1 matching over 7 bases. Per germline, CDR1 MDHEN and CDR2 SYDVKM. The CDR3 spans 14 residues. V was clipped by 5 bases and J by 3 bases; unmatched bases: 7.

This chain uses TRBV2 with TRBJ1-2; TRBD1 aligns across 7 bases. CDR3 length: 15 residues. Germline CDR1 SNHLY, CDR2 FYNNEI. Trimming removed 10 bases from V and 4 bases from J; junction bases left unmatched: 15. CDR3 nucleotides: TGTGCCACCGCCCAACCGAAAGGGACAGTCTATGGCTACACCTTC. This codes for CATAQPKGTVYGYTF.

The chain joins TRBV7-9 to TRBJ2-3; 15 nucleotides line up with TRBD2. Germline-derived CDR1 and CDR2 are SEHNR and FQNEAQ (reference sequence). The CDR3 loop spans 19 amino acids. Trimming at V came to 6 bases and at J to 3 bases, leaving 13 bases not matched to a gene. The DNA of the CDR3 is TGTGCCAGCAGTCTAAGAGGGACTAGCGGGGGGCCGAAAACAGATACGCAGTATTTT. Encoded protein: CASSLRGTSGGPKTDTQYF. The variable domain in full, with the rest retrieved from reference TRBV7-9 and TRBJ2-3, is DTGVSQNPRHKITKRGQNVTFRCDPISEHNRLYWYRQTLGQGPEFLTYFQNEAQLEKSRLLSDRFSAERPKGSFSTLEIQRTEQGDSAMYLCASSLRGTSGGPKTDTQYFGPGTRLTVL.

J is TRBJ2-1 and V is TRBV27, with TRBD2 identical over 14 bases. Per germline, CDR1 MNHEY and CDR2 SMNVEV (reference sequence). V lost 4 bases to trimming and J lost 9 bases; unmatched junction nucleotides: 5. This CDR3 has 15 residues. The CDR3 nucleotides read TGTGCCAGCAGTTCTGGGACTAGCGGGAGCTTTGAGCAGTTCTTC. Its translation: CASSSGTSGSFEQFF.

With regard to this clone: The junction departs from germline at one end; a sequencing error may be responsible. The DNA for the CDR3 is TGTGCCAGCAGCGCCCCGAACTATGGCTACCCCTTC. This encodes CASSAPNYGYPF. The rearrangement links TRBV5-4 to TRBJ1-2; D remains unclear. Germline CDR1 reads SGHNT; CDR2 reads YYREEE (reference sequence). This CDR3 region has 12 residues. Together with reference TRBV5-4 and TRBJ1-2, the CDR3 gives the full variable domain: ETGVTQSPTHLIKTRGQQVTLRCSSQSGHNTVSWYQQALGQGPQFIFQYYREEENGRGNFPPRFSGLQFPNYSSELNVNALELDDSALYLCASSAPNYGYPFGSGTRLTVV.

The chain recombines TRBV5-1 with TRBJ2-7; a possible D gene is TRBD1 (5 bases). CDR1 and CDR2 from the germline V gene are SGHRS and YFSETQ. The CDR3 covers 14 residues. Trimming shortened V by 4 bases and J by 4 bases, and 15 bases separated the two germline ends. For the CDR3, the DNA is TGCGCCAGCAGCGTCGACAGCCTGGGTTACGAGCAGTACTTC. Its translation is CASSVDSLGYEQYF.

In DNA, the CDR3 is TGTGCCAGCAGTGAAGATGGGGCGTTAGCGGGAGATACGCAGTATTTT. Encoded protein: CASSEDGALAGDTQYF. The chain uses TRBV2 and TRBJ2-3; 7 bases align to TRBD2. V lost 1 base to trimming and J lost 5 bases; unmatched junction nucleotides: 9. Germline CDR1 and CDR2: SNHLY and FYNNEI. The CDR3 runs 16 residues.